This T cell receptor beta chain was documented in a study of prognosis after radiotherapy for stage I lung cancer. Study conclusions and caveats: Following stereotactic body radiation therapy, patients who went on to develop distant metastases had lower Shannon entropy.

Germline trimming cut 4 bases from V and 2 bases from J; bases unmatched to any gene: 13. CDR3 length: 19 amino acids. From germline, CDR1 is SGDLS and CDR2 YYNGEE. Two-round multiplex PCR, the amplification method, yielded TCR beta CDR3 from genomic DNA. TRBV and TRBJ genes each had their own specific primers in first-round PCR. Universal primers were used in the second PCR round. Via MiXCR, TCRdb re-called the multiplex PCR reads, giving one row per CDR3 protein. The table has 26,000 or so distinct CDR3 sequences, 30% seen once; the top ten hold roughly 33%. As regards this clonotype: Its antigen is not identified.

Node-negative status on CT and PET/CT applied to all patients, none having prior chemotherapy, radiotherapy or other malignancies. The starting material was PBMCs, obtained before or after stereotactic body radiation therapy (not recorded which). The V call is TRBV9, the J call TRBJ2-1; 12 nucleotides line up with TRBD2. This receptor was taken from a donor aged 50 or older with non-small cell lung cancer. DNA of the CDR3: TGTGCCAGCAGCTTAATCCTAGCGGGAGGGCCTAGCACCTACAATGAGCAGTTCTTC. This translates into CASSLILAGGPSTYNEQFF.